This T cell receptor beta chain was profiled in a study of blood T cell repertoires in COVID-19. Overall study: The samples span acute and convalescent COVID-19 from the United States, Italy and Spain. Sources were T cells, B-cell-depleted T cells, or PBMCs; the material itself was cDNA or gDNA.

J lost 0 bases, V lost 9 bases, and 3 bases had no gene match. The germline V gene has CDR1 KGHDR and CDR2 SFDVKD. This CDR3 spans 13 amino acids. Authors' data handling: Cell counts per sample came from amplifying reference gene primers. TCRdb's copy holds only in-frame clones and misses some; the assay was immunoSEQ multiplex PCR. V and J calls and clone size are those listed in that table; D and trimming were worked out from the DNA. Of roughly 110,000 clones in the sample, about 90% were seen once. The sample comprised peripheral blood. The V and J genes are TRBV24-1 and TRBJ1-2, with TRBD1 matching 7 bases. The receptor's source is a woman in her 50s with acute or convalescent COVID-19. This chain's CDR3 is CATADRANYGYTF. For the CDR3, the DNA is TGTGCCACCGCTGACAGGGCTAACTATGGCTACACCTTC.